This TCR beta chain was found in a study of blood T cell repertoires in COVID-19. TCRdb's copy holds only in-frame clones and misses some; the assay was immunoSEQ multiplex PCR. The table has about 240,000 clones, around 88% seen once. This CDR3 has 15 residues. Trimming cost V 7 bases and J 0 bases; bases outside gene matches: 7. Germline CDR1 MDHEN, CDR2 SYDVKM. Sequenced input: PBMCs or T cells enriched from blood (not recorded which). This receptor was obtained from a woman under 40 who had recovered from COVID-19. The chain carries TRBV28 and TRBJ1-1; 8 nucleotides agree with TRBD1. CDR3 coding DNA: TGTGCCAGCAATGGACAGGGTCACATGAACACTGAAGCTTTCTTT. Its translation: CASNGQGHMNTEAFF. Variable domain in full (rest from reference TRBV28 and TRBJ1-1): DVKVTQSSRYLVKRTGEKVFLECVQDMDHENMFWYRQDPGLGLRLIYFSYDVKMKEKGDIPEGYSVSREKKERFSLILESASTNQTSMYLCASNGQGHMNTEAFFGQGTRLTVV.